The 21 T cell receptor beta chains presented below share a single source sample, sequenced in a study of shared clonotypes between healthy human individuals. Profiled with immunoSEQ multiplex PCR; TCRdb holds only in-frame clones, not every one. The sample records some 2,500,000 clones, 80% to 95% being singletons. The specimen was naive CD4+ T cells from PBMCs. Subset: CD45RA+ positively selected. Receptors originate from a man aged 18 to 29 in good health. Some clones in this sample may be carry-over from other donors' samples.

A note on this clone: Other nucleotide sequences in the sample specify the same CDR3. V is TRBV15 and J is TRBJ1-2; D gene ambiguous. The CDR3 spans 13 residues. Trimming cost V 0 bases and J 4 bases, with 6 bases left between them. Germline CDR1 and CDR2: LNHNV and YYDKDF (reference sequence). CDR3 protein: CATSREGAYGYTF. In nucleotides, the CDR3 is TGTGCCACCAGCAGAGAAGGTGCCTATGGCTACACCTTC. The whole variable domain, filled in from reference TRBV15 and TRBJ1-2, reads DAMVIQNPRYQVTQFGKPVTLSCSQTLNHNVMYWYQQKSSQAPKLLFHYYDKDFNNEADTPDNFQSRRPNTSFCFLDIRSPGLGDTAMYLCATSREGAYGYTFGSGTRLTVV.

This chain's CDR3 is CASSLRLAVETQYF. CDR3 nucleotide sequence: TGTGCCAGTAGTCTCCGACTAGCCGTGGAGACCCAGTACTTC. The gene calls are TRBV19 and TRBJ2-5; TRBD2 aligns across 7 bases. Germline V CDR1 and CDR2: LNHDA, SQIVND (reference sequence). J was trimmed by 5 bases and V by 5 bases; bases with no gene match: 8. The CDR3 is 14 amino acids. The whole variable domain, filled in from reference TRBV19 and TRBJ2-5, reads DGGITQSPKYLFRKEGQNVTLSCEQNLNHDAMYWYRQDPGQGLRLIYYSQIVNDFQKGDIAEGYSVSREKKESFPLTVTSAQKNPTAFYLCASSLRLAVETQYFGPGTRLLVL.

The rearrangement joins TRBV11-2 to TRBJ2-1; the D gene is possibly TRBD1 (5 bases). The V gene's germline CDR1 is SGHAT and CDR2 FQNNGV. Trimming took 7 bases from V and 0 from J, leaving 10 bases between them. CDR3 length: 14 residues. As DNA, the CDR3 is TGTGCCAGCACGGGCGACAGCTCCTACAATGAGCAGTTCTTC. The encoded protein is CASTGDSSYNEQFF.

For this clone: An end of the junction differs from the germline gene, which may be a read error. This rearrangement joins TRBV6-1 to TRBJ1-3; D may be TRBD1 (6 bases). Germline assignment: CDR1 MNHNS and CDR2 SASEGT. The CDR3 totals 11 residues. Written as DNA, the CDR3 is TGCGGAACAGGGACCGGAAACACCATATATTTT. It translates to CGTGTGNTIYF.

The J gene is TRBJ2-7, the V gene TRBV6-5, with 11 bases lining up with TRBD1. V lost 6 bases to trimming and J lost 1 base; unmatched junction nucleotides: 5. This CDR3 spans 15 amino acids. Germline V gene data show CDR1 as MNHEY and CDR2 as SVGAGI. CDR3 region: CASSRDRGKSYEQYF. In DNA form, the CDR3 reads TGTGCCAGCAGCCGGGACAGGGGGAAATCCTACGAGCAGTACTTC.

Points on this clone: The sample holds other DNA sequences that translate to the same CDR3. The rearrangement links TRBV30 to TRBJ1-2, with D possibly matching TRBD1 (6 bases). This CDR3 region has 16 residues. Germline loops: CDR1 GTSNPN, CDR2 SVGIG (reference sequence). V lost 3 bases and J 6 bases, leaving 23 bases between the germline ends. The CDR3 spells CAWRGRGRERTNGYTF. CDR3 nucleotides: TGTGCCTGGAGGGGGCGGGGGCGAGAGAGGACGAATGGCTACACCTTC.

This chain links TRBV11-2 with TRBJ1-1, with D perhaps matching TRBD1 (6 bases). The CDR3 runs 16 residues. Germline lookup yields CDR1 SGHAT and CDR2 FQNNGV. V gave up 5 bases and J gave up 3 bases, with 19 bases separating them. As DNA, the CDR3 is TGTGCCAGCAGCCCGGTGGGGGGGCGCCTGGACACTGAAGCTTTCTTT. Translation gives CASSPVGGRLDTEAFF.

This clone is a singleton in its sample. This chain joins TRBV4-1 and TRBJ2-3; 16 bases are a match to TRBD2. The V gene's germline CDR1 is MGHRA and CDR2 YSYEKL. The V and J ends lost 4 bases and 0 bases, in that order; junction bases with no gene match: 1. CDR3 size: 17 residues. Here the CDR3 DNA reads TGCGCCAGCAGCCGGGGACTAGCGGGAGGGAGCACAGATACGCAGTATTTT. It codes for CASSRGLAGGSTDTQYF.

This clone has just one count. The chain is built from TRBV4-2 and TRBJ1-5; the match to TRBD1 covers 8 bases. The germline CDR1 and CDR2 sequences are LGHNA and YNFKEQ. V gave up 4 bases and J gave up 1 base; unmatched junction bases: 9. CDR3 length: 17 residues. The CDR3 DNA reads as TGTGCCAGCAGCCCAAAGGATCGGACAGGGAGCAATCAGCCCCAGCATTTT. Protein: CASSPKDRTGSNQPQHF.

This rearrangement joins TRBV5-1 to TRBJ2-2; D uncertain. The germline V gene has CDR1 SGHRS and CDR2 YFSETQ. The CDR3 runs 16 residues. Trimming stripped 0 bases from V and 5 bases from J, with 14 bases between. The CDR3 loop reads CASSLGSSKITGELFF. CDR3 DNA sequence: TGCGCCAGCAGCTTGGGTTCCTCAAAAATAACCGGGGAGCTGTTTTTT.

The chain links TRBV5-1 to TRBJ2-3; 12 bases fit TRBD2. CDR1 is SGHRS and CDR2 is YFSETQ in the germline V gene. V lost 4 bases to trimming and J lost 5 bases; unmatched junction nucleotides: 5. CDR3 length equals 15 residues. CDR3 region: CASSTGLAGQDTQYF. The DNA of the CDR3 is TGCGCCAGCAGCACGGGACTAGCGGGCCAAGATACGCAGTATTTT.

This chain links TRBV7-8 with TRBJ2-7; D not certain. This CDR3 is 13 amino acids long. Trimming removed 1 base at V and 0 bases at J, with 4 bases between. Germline V gene sequence: CDR1 SGHVS, CDR2 FQNEAQ. CDR3 amino acids: CASSLDYSYEQYF. CDR3 in DNA: TGTGCCAGCAGCTTAGACTACTCCTACGAGCAGTACTTC.

The chain couples TRBV10-3 to TRBJ2-7; 9 nucleotides agree with TRBD1. Germline CDR1 ENHRY, CDR2 SYGVKD. The CDR3 consists of 14 residues. Trimming removed 6 bases from V and 1 base from J; junction bases left unmatched: 4. In DNA, the CDR3 is TGTGCCATCAGCTCGGGACAGGGTTCCTACGAGCAGTACTTC. This encodes CAISSGQGSYEQYF.

Here the CDR3 DNA reads TGTGCCAGCAGCTACCAACTAGCGGGAGGATCCGAGCAGTACTTC. Protein product: CASSYQLAGGSEQYF. The J gene is TRBJ2-7, the V gene TRBV11-1, with TRBD2 identical over 12 bases. V shed 4 bases, J shed 6 bases, and the junction held 7 bases outside the gene matches. The germline CDR1 and CDR2 sequences are SGHAT and FQDESV (reference sequence). The CDR3 contains 15 residues.

The J gene is TRBJ1-5, the V gene TRBV6-1; D unresolved. CDR3 size: 13 residues. The germline CDR1 and CDR2 sequences are MNHNS and SASEGT. Deletions cut 6 bases from V and 9 bases from J, with 15 bases between. The CDR3 reads CASRGPPGLPQHF. CDR3 coding DNA: TGTGCCAGCAGGGGCCCCCCCGGGTTGCCCCAGCATTTT.

The chain is built from TRBV18 and TRBJ1-1, with D unclear. This CDR3 contains 15 residues. V lost 3 bases and J 1 base, leaving 12 bases between the germline ends. Germline assignment: CDR1 KGHSH and CDR2 LQKENI. The CDR3 sequence: CASSPGVPQNTEAFF. DNA for the CDR3: TGTGCCAGCTCACCCGGGGTACCACAGAACACTGAAGCTTTCTTT.

The chain has TRBV19 and TRBJ1-5; D possibly corresponds to TRBD1 (5 bases). V was clipped by 4 bases and J by 1 base, with 20 bases between them. The germline gives CDR1 LNHDA, CDR2 SQIVND (reference sequence). The CDR3 length is 18 residues. Here the CDR3 reads CASSRGVSGTTSNQPQHF. The CDR3, as DNA: TGTGCCAGTAGTAGAGGGGTATCCGGGACGACGAGCAATCAGCCCCAGCATTTT.

The V and J genes are TRBV7-8 and TRBJ2-2, with D possibly being TRBD2 (6 bases). The CDR3 spans 14 residues. Germline CDR1 SGHVS, CDR2 FQNEAQ. Trimming pared 3 bases from V and 6 bases from J, leaving 11 bases between. This chain's CDR3 is CASSFSGVSGELFF. The CDR3 DNA reads as TGTGCCAGCAGCTTTTCGGGAGTGTCCGGGGAGCTGTTTTTT.

The chain links TRBV5-4 to TRBJ2-7; the match to TRBD2 covers 14 bases. The length of the CDR3 is 17 residues. The V gene's germline CDR1 is SGHNT and CDR2 YYREEE (reference sequence). J was trimmed by 0 bases and V by 0 bases; bases with no gene match: 2. This CDR3 reads CASSLGGTSGSSYEQYF. The CDR3 bases are TGTGCCAGCAGCTTGGGAGGGACTAGCGGGAGCTCCTACGAGCAGTACTTC.

V gene TRBV27 combines with J gene TRBJ2-5, with 13 bases identical to TRBD2. V dropped 3 bases and J dropped 5; count of bases not matched to a gene: 3. Germline V gene lookup returns CDR1 MNHEY and CDR2 SMNVEV (reference sequence). The CDR3 contains 15 residues. The CDR3 sequence is CASSLRLAGGETQYF. In DNA form, the CDR3 reads TGTGCCAGCAGTTTGAGACTAGCGGGAGGTGAGACCCAGTACTTC.

The gene calls are TRBV4-3 and TRBJ2-7, with TRBD2 matching over 9 bases. This CDR3 has 20 residues. CDR1 and CDR2 (germline): LGHNA, YSLEER. Trimming took 0 bases from V and 3 from J; bases not matched to a gene: 18. The DNA for the CDR3 is TGCGCCAGCAGCCAAGATTTCAAGGCGTCGGCTAGCGGGAAATACTACGAGCAGTACTTC. Amino acid sequence: CASSQDFKASASGKYYEQYF.